The clone carrying this TCR beta chain was recorded at least ten times. Antigen: not known. CDR3 length: 15 residues. The germline CDR1 and CDR2 sequences are LGHNA and YNFKEQ. V lost 3 bases and J 1 base, leaving 12 bases between the germline ends. The sample comes from a study of T cell repertoires in cytomegalovirus infection. Whole-study findings and limits: The ex vivo response was dominated by HLA-C-restricted CMV-specific TCR beta clonotypes.

Each CDR3 protein gets one entry after TCRdb re-called the reads with MiXCR. Found here are around 230,000 distinct CDR3 sequences, 6% to 8% of them singletons; the top ten hold roughly 6.5%. The gene calls are TRBV4-2 and TRBJ1-1; D call uncertain. The clonotype comes from a human donor in good health (CMV status not recorded). Some clones in this sample may be carry-over from other donors' samples. Source material: PBMCs. In DNA, the CDR3 is TGTGCCAGCAGCCACGATCTGACGGGGAACACTGAAGCTTTCTTT. Its translation is CASSHDLTGNTEAFF.